This passage covers 26 T cell receptor beta chains from one sample sequenced in a study of blood T cell repertoires in COVID-19. Sequencing used immunoSEQ multiplex PCR; TCRdb keeps in-frame clones, though not all of them. The profile shows 75,000 to 95,000 clones, about 85% of them singletons. What was sequenced was peripheral blood. These receptors were taken from an older man with active or convalescent COVID-19.

The chain has TRBV30 and TRBJ2-2; D is possibly TRBD1 (5 bases). Germline V gene sequence: CDR1 GTSNPN, CDR2 SVGIG (reference sequence). V was trimmed by 0 bases and J by 2 bases, leaving 13 bases between them. This CDR3 contains 16 residues. CDR3 sequence (DNA): TGTGCCTGGAGTGTAGCGTCCAGGGCAAACACCGGGGAGCTGTTTTTT. Its protein is CAWSVASRANTGELFF.

This chain joins TRBV6-5 and TRBJ2-7; 10 nucleotides align to TRBD1. The germline CDR1 and CDR2 sequences are MNHEY and SVGAGI. V dropped 6 bases and J dropped 7; count of bases not matched to a gene: 6. The CDR3 spans 13 residues. The CDR3 coding sequence is TGTGCCAGCAGACGACAGGGGGCACGGGAGCAGTACGTC. Protein product: CASRRQGAREQYV.

This clone was counted once. The genes are TRBV6-5 and TRBJ1-2; no firm D call. The V gene's germline CDR1 is MNHEY and CDR2 SVGAGI. The ends were cut back, 4 bases at V and 4 bases at J, with 13 bases in the middle. The CDR3 contains 14 residues. In DNA form, the CDR3 reads TGTGCCAGCAGTTTGGCGGGCTCGATCTATGGCTACACCTTC. Its translation is CASSLAGSIYGYTF.

The chain employs TRBV11-2 and TRBJ2-3; D perhaps matches TRBD2 (5 bases). CDR1 is SGHAT and CDR2 is FQNNGV in the germline V gene. This CDR3 has 13 amino acids. V lost 4 bases and J 4 bases, leaving 9 bases between the germline ends. The CDR3 DNA follows: TGTGCCAGCAGCTCGGTGAGGGCAGATACGCAGTATTTT. Encoded protein: CASSSVRADTQYF.

This clone has a single count. The gene calls are TRBV5-1 and TRBJ1-1; D perhaps matches TRBD1 (6 bases). Trimming cost V 2 bases and J 2 bases, with 10 bases left between them. The germline V gene encodes CDR1 SGHRS and CDR2 YFSETQ. There are 14 residues in the CDR3. This chain's CDR3 is CASSFGTPNTEAFF. The CDR3 DNA sequence: TGCGCCAGCAGCTTCGGGACACCAAACACTGAAGCTTTCTTT.

The chain combines TRBV7-6 with TRBJ2-5; D is uncertain. The CDR3 is 11 residues long. Germline V gene data show CDR1 as SGHVS and CDR2 as FNYEAQ. Trimming removed 5 bases at V and 5 bases at J, with 6 bases between. The chain's CDR3 is CASSPLETQYF. CDR3 coding DNA: TGTGCCAGCAGCCCCCTGGAGACCCAGTACTTC. Based on the CDR3 plus reference TRBV7-6 and TRBJ2-5, the full variable domain is GAGVSQSPRYKVTKRGQDVALRCDPISGHVSLYWYRQALGQGPEFLTYFNYEAQQDKSGLPNDRFSAERPEGSISTLTIQRTEQRDSAMYRCASSPLETQYFGPGTRLLVL.

The chain has TRBV19 and TRBJ1-2; 7 nucleotides agree with TRBD1. With 6 bases clipped from V and 8 bases from J, the junction kept 12 bases outside the gene matches. Germline V CDR1 and CDR2: LNHDA, SQIVND (reference sequence). This CDR3 region has 14 residues. CDR3 DNA sequence: TGTGCCAGTAGCCGGACAGGACTGGTGTACGGCTACACCTTC. Translating it yields CASSRTGLVYGYTF.

The V call is TRBV7-2, the J call TRBJ2-5; TRBD1 agrees at 7 bases. Germline lookup yields CDR1 SGHTA and CDR2 FQGNSA. This CDR3 spans 15 amino acids. V gave up 4 bases and J gave up 5 bases; unmatched junction bases: 10. CDR3 coding DNA: TGTGCCAGCAGCTCGCAGACAGGGTTTGGCGAGACCCAGTACTTC. Residues: CASSSQTGFGETQYF.

V is TRBV5-1 and J is TRBJ1-2; 7 nucleotides line up with TRBD1. CDR3 length: 14 amino acids. CDR1 SGHRS and CDR2 YFSETQ come from the germline V gene. J lost 7 bases, V lost 0 bases, and 6 bases had no gene match. CDR3 nucleotides: TGCGCCAGCAGCTTGGTGGAGGGGGCTGGTGGCTACACCTTC. Translating it yields CASSLVEGAGGYTF.

This chain connects TRBV7-2 to TRBJ2-7, with TRBD1 matching 9 bases. V lost 5 bases and J lost 3; bases outside the gene matches: 2. Germline V gene data show CDR1 as SGHTA and CDR2 as FQGNSA. CDR3 length: 13 residues. Here the CDR3 DNA reads TGTGCCAGCAGCCGGGACAGGGTCTACGAGCAGTACGTC. It codes for CASSRDRVYEQYV.

The chain employs TRBV6-1 and TRBJ2-7; D unresolved. Trimming removed 1 base at V and 2 bases at J, with 9 bases between. This CDR3 has 14 amino acids. Germline values: CDR1 MNHNS, CDR2 SASEGT. In DNA form, the CDR3 reads TGTGCCAGCAGTGAAGATTGGCAGACCTACGAGCAGTACGTC. It codes for CASSEDWQTYEQYV.

The J gene is TRBJ1-2, the V gene TRBV10-2, with a tentative D call TRBD1 (6 bases). V dropped 4 bases and J dropped 4 bases, with 10 bases sitting between them. The CDR3 covers 13 residues. Germline CDR1 WSHSY, CDR2 SAAADI. The CDR3, as DNA: TGCGCCAGCAGTGGACAGGCGGGCTATGGCTACACCTTC. This encodes CASSGQAGYGYTF.

The chain uses TRBV10-3 and TRBJ2-1; 14 bases are shared with TRBD2. Germline trimming cut 2 bases from V and 7 bases from J; bases unmatched to any gene: 13. Germline CDR1 is ENHRY and CDR2 is SYGVKD. CDR3 length: 19 amino acids. The CDR3 DNA reads as TGTGCCATCAGTGAGAGCGAGAACGGACTAGCGGGAGGTAGAAATGAGCAGTTCTTC. It encodes CAISESENGLAGGRNEQFF.

This clone was counted ten times or more. The chain combines TRBV21-1 with TRBJ2-7; the table's D call, TRBD2, has no DNA check behind it. TRBV21-1 is a recognized pseudogene. The CDR3 loop spans 17 amino acids. CDR3 residues: CASAFKHWTRPPHEQYV. The CDR3 nucleotides read TGTGCCAGCGCCTTCAAACATTGGACTCGTCCCCCACACGAGCAGTACGTC.

This clone was seen a single time. The chain combines TRBV14 with TRBJ1-4; D is unresolved. The V gene's germline CDR1 is SGHDN and CDR2 FVKESK. This CDR3 spans 15 amino acids. V lost 0 bases, J lost 4 bases, and 9 bases lay in between. The CDR3 loop is CASSQDIHYNEKLFF. Written as DNA, the CDR3 is TGTGCCAGCAGCCAAGATATACACTATAATGAAAAACTGTTTTTT.

The rearrangement uses TRBV6-2 or TRBV6-3 and TRBJ1-2; the D gene is possibly TRBD1 (6 bases). The CDR3 has 14 amino acids. Germline CDR1 is MNHEY and CDR2 is SVGEGT. Between the trimmed V and J ends, which lost 1 base and 2 bases, there was a span of 8 bases. The chain's CDR3 is CASSYWGRNYGYTF. The CDR3 DNA sequence: TGTGCCAGCAGTTACTGGGGGCGCAACTATGGCTACACCTTC.

The rearrangement joins TRBV18 to TRBJ2-5; TRBD2 agrees at 8 bases. Unmatched junction bases numbered 5, after V lost 2 bases and J lost 3 bases. The CDR3 has 15 amino acids. The germline V gene has CDR1 KGHSH and CDR2 LQKENI. The CDR3 nucleotides are TGTGCCAGCTCACCAGTTTCCGGGGGGGAAGAGACCCAGTACTTC. It specifies CASSPVSGGEETQYF.

The V and J genes are TRBV19 and TRBJ1-2, with 8 bases that match TRBD1. Germline V gene sequence: CDR1 LNHDA, CDR2 SQIVND (reference sequence). The CDR3 loop spans 15 amino acids. V was clipped by 6 bases and J by 2 bases; unmatched bases: 8. CDR3 DNA: TGTGCCAGTAGAACTGACAGGGGTTTCAACTATGGCTACACCTTC. This sequence encodes CASRTDRGFNYGYTF. Complete variable domain (other parts from reference TRBV19 and TRBJ1-2): DGGITQSPKYLFRKEGQNVTLSCEQNLNHDAMYWYRQDPGQGLRLIYYSQIVNDFQKGDIAEGYSVSREKKESFPLTVTSAQKNPTAFYLCASRTDRGFNYGYTFGSGTRLTVV.

V gene TRBV28 combines with J gene TRBJ1-6, with a tentative D call TRBD1 (6 bases). The germline gives CDR1 MDHEN, CDR2 SYDVKM. Trimming took off 7 bases at V and 10 bases at J, with 17 bases between the two ends. The CDR3 is 14 amino acids. The CDR3 region has the DNA TGTGCCAGCACCCCGAGGGGGGGGCGATCACCCCTCCACTTT. Its translation is CASTPRGGRSPLHF.

The chain joins TRBV15 to TRBJ2-1, with unresolved D. CDR3 length: 16 residues. Trimming removed 4 bases at V and 2 bases at J, with 15 bases between. Germline assignment: CDR1 LNHNV and CDR2 YYDKDF (reference sequence). The CDR3 sequence is CATSTIQSMAYNEQFF. CDR3 bases: TGTGCCACCAGCACCATACAGAGCATGGCCTACAATGAGCAGTTCTTC. Full variable domain (rest looked up from reference TRBV15 and TRBJ2-1): DAMVIQNPRYQVTQFGKPVTLSCSQTLNHNVMYWYQQKSSQAPKLLFHYYDKDFNNEADTPDNFQSRRPNTSFCFLDIRSPGLGDTAMYLCATSTIQSMAYNEQFFGPGTRLTVL.

The rearrangement uses TRBV18 and TRBJ1-2; TRBD1 aligns across 9 bases. The CDR3 has 15 amino acids. J was trimmed by 0 bases and V by 5 bases; bases with no gene match: 4. Per germline, CDR1 KGHSH and CDR2 LQKENI. The CDR3 nucleotides read TGTGCCAGCTCAGAACGGACAGGGGCTAACTATGGCTACACCTTC. Protein product: CASSERTGANYGYTF.

The V gene is TRBV19, the J gene TRBJ2-6; TRBD1 matches at 8 bases. This CDR3 contains 18 residues. V shed 3 bases, J shed 4 bases, and the junction held 11 bases outside the gene matches. Germline V gene sequence: CDR1 LNHDA, CDR2 SQIVND (reference sequence). CDR3 sequence: CASSIFLQGVAGANVLTF. DNA for the CDR3: TGTGCCAGTAGTATTTTCTTACAGGGGGTAGCCGGGGCCAACGTCCTGACTTTC.

V is TRBV5-5 and J is TRBJ1-6, with D tentatively TRBD1 (6 bases). Germline values: CDR1 SGHKS, CDR2 YYEKEE (reference sequence). CDR3 length: 15 amino acids. The V end was cut by 0 bases, the J end by 7 bases, with 11 bases between. Here the CDR3 reads CASSLVAQGNSPLHF. The CDR3 DNA reads as TGTGCCAGCAGCTTGGTTGCTCAGGGGAATTCACCCCTCCACTTT. Full variable domain (remainder filled in from reference TRBV5-5 and TRBJ1-6): DAGVTQSPTHLIKTRGQQVTLRCSPISGHKSVSWYQQVLGQGPQFIFQYYEKEERGRGNFPDRFSARQFPNYSSELNVNALLLGDSALYLCASSLVAQGNSPLHFGNGTRLTVT.

The V and J genes are TRBV11-3 and TRBJ2-2; TRBD2 might be the D (6 bases). V shed 5 bases and J shed 6 bases, with 16 bases lying between them. Per the germline V gene, CDR1 is SGHNT and CDR2 is YENEEA. The CDR3 extends over 15 amino acids. The CDR3 coding sequence is TGTGCCAGCAGCAACCCTGGAGGGGCGGCCGGGGAGCTGTTTTTT. Its protein product is CASSNPGGAAGELFF.

The chain carries TRBV28 and TRBJ1-5; D might be TRBD1 (5 bases). V was cut by 2 bases and J by 11 bases, with 16 bases left in between. Germline V gene sequence: CDR1 MDHEN, CDR2 SYDVKM. The CDR3 length is 14 residues. This chain's CDR3 is CASSLQGPSWAQHF. The CDR3 DNA sequence: TGTGCCAGCAGTTTACAGGGCCCCTCATGGGCCCAGCATTTT.

There are a few counts of this clone. The chain employs TRBV19 and TRBJ1-3; maybe TRBD1 (5 bases). The germline CDR1 and CDR2 sequences are LNHDA and SQIVND (reference sequence). The CDR3 contains 15 residues. The ends were cut back, 5 bases at V and 0 bases at J, with 11 bases in the middle. CDR3 nucleotides: TGTGCCAGTAGTGCACAGGTCAGCTCTGGAAACACCATATATTTT. Amino acid sequence: CASSAQVSSGNTIYF.